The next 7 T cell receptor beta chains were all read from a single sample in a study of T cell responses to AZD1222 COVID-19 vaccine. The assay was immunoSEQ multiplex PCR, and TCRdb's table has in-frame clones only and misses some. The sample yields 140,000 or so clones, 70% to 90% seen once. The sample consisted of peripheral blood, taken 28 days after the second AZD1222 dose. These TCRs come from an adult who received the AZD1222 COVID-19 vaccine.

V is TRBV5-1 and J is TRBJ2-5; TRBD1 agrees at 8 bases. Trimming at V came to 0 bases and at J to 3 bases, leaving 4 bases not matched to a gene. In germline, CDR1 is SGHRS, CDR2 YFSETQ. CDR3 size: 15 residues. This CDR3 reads CASSLAGGQEETQYF. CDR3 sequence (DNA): TGCGCCAGCAGCTTGGCAGGGGGACAGGAAGAGACCCAGTACTTC.

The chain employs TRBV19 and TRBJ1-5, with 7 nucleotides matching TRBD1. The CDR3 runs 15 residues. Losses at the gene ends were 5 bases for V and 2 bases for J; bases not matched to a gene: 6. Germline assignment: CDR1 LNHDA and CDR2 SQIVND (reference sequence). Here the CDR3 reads CASSQTGLGNQPQHF. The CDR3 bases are TGTGCCAGTAGTCAGACAGGGCTTGGCAATCAGCCCCAGCATTTT.

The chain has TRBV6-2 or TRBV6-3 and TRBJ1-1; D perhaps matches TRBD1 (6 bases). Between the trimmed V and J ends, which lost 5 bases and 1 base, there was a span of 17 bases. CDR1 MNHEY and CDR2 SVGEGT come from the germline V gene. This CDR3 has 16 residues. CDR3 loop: CASSAFQGPQNTEAFF. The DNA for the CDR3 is TGTGCCAGCAGTGCGTTTCAGGGGCCGCAGAACACTGAAGCTTTCTTT.

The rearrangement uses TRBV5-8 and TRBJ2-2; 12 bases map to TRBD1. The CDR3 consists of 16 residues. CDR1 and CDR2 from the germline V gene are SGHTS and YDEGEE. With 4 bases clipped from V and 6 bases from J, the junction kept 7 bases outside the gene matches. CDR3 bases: TGTGCCAGCAGCCCCGGGACAGGGGGCGAGGCCGGGGAGCTGTTTTTT. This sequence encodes CASSPGTGGEAGELFF. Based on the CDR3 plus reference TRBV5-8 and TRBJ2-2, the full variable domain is EAGVTQSPTHLIKTRGQQATLRCSPISGHTSVYWYQQALGLGLQFLLWYDEGEERNRGNFPPRFSGRQFPNYSSELNVNALELEDSALYLCASSPGTGGEAGELFFGEGSRLTVL.

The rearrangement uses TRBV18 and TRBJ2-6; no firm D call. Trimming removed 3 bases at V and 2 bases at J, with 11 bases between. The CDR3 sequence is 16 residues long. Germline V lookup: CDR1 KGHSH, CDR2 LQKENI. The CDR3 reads CASSPSPQAGANVLTF. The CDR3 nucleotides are TGTGCCAGCTCACCCTCCCCCCAGGCTGGGGCCAACGTCCTGACTTTC.

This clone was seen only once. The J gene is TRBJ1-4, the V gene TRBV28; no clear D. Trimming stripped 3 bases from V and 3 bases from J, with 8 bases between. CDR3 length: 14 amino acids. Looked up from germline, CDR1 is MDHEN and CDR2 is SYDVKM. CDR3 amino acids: CASSFGPANEKLFF. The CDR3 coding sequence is TGTGCCAGCAGTTTTGGACCGGCTAATGAAAAACTGTTTTTT.

CDR3 DNA sequence: TGTGCCAGCACCCGTGGGGTTGGAAACACCATATATTTT. Translated: CASTRGVGNTIYF. V is TRBV6-5 and J is TRBJ1-3; D is uncertain. Germline V CDR1 and CDR2: MNHEY, SVGAGI. Trimming took off 7 bases at V and 3 bases at J, with 10 bases between the two ends. CDR3 length: 13 residues.